Presented here are 9 T cell receptor beta chains from one specimen sequenced in a study of T cell clonality in common variable immunodeficiency. Here immunoSEQ multiplex PCR was the method, and the copy in TCRdb shows in-frame clones only, minus some. This sample comprises tens of thousands of clones, none seen once only. Their antigens are not known. Study-wide findings and caveats: Common variable immunodeficiency TCR beta sequences reportedly had fewer deletions and N-nucleotide insertions.

The sample comprised peripheral blood mononuclear cells. Receptor source: a human donor with common variable immunodeficiency.

Of note for this clone: Read coverage stops 3 residues before the CDR3 terminus; the germline J gene supplies the remainder. The chain joins TRBV19 to TRBJ1-4; no definite D call. The V gene lost 7 bases and the J gene lost 5 bases, with 17 bases spanning the gap. There are 15 residues in the CDR3. The germline CDR1 and CDR2 sequences are LNHDA and SQIVND (reference sequence). CDR3 residues: CASMPPGGGNEKLFF. CDR3 DNA (partial): TGTGCCAGTATGCCCCCAGGAGGTGGAAATGAAAAA. Based on the CDR3 plus reference TRBV19 and TRBJ1-4, the full variable domain is DGGITQSPKYLFRKEGQNVTLSCEQNLNHDAMYWYRQDPGQGLRLIYYSQIVNDFQKGDIAEGYSVSREKKESFPLTVTSAQKNPTAFYLCASMPPGGGNEKLFFGSGTQLSVL.

This clone has ten or more counts. The CDR3 extends 3 residues past the end of the read, so its final part is completed from the germline J gene. V gene TRBV5-1 combines with J gene TRBJ1-1; no firm D call. This CDR3 comprises 13 residues. Germline CDR1 SGHRS, CDR2 YFSETQ. Trimming removed 5 bases at V and 1 base at J, with 9 bases between. The covered CDR3 bases are TGCGCCAGCAGGGAGGGTACGAACACTGAA. Translating it yields CASREGTNTE. The complete CDR3 sequence is CASREGTNTEAFF. Based on the CDR3 plus reference TRBV5-1 and TRBJ1-1, the full variable domain is KAGVTQTPRYLIKTRGQQVTLSCSPISGHRSVSWYQQTPGQGLQFLFEYFSETQRNKGNFPGRFSGRQFSNSRSEMNVSTLELGDSALYLCASREGTNTEAFFGQGTRLTVV.

The CDR3 bases that were read are TGTGCCAGCAGCTCCCTGGCGAGGGGGATATACGAG. Amino acids: CASSSLARGIYE. The whole CDR3 protein reads CASSSLARGIYEQYF. The chain couples TRBV7-3 to TRBJ2-7; D may be TRBD1 (6 bases). Read coverage stops 3 residues before the CDR3 terminus; the germline J gene supplies the remainder. V lost 4 bases to trimming and J lost 4 bases, with 17 bases between them. The germline V gene encodes CDR1 SGHTA and CDR2 FQGTGA. This CDR3 is built from 15 residues.

This clone was detected ten times or more. The read terminates 3 residues before the CDR3 end, so the remaining end is supplied by the germline J gene. This sequence joins TRBV30 and TRBJ2-1; D gene uncertain. Germline V lookup: CDR1 GTSNPN, CDR2 SVGIG (reference sequence). The CDR3 is 9 residues long. V gave up 7 bases and J gave up 9 bases, with 7 bases separating them. The CDR3 bases that were read are TGTGCCTATGGCGGTGAG. The encoded protein is CAYGGE. The full CDR3 reads CAYGGEQFF.

This clone was counted ten times or more. The CDR3 is CASGPQGATEAFF. CDR3 DNA, as far as it was read: TGCGCCAGCGGACCACAGGGGGCCACTGAA. The rearrangement links TRBV5-1 to TRBJ1-1; TRBD1 agrees at 9 bases. The CDR3 end is not reached by the read, which stops 3 residues before it; the germline J gene fills it in. The CDR3 contains 13 residues. Germline values: CDR1 SGHRS, CDR2 YFSETQ. J was trimmed by 4 bases and V by 7 bases; bases with no gene match: 5.

This clone was counted only a few times. The germline gene is not matched at one end of the junction; a read error may be the cause. The read terminates 3 residues before the CDR3 end, so the remaining end is supplied by the germline J gene. This rearrangement joins TRBV6-1 to TRBJ1-1, with D uncertain. Germline values: CDR1 MNHNS, CDR2 SASEGT. The CDR3 sequence is 11 residues long. Incomplete CDR3 DNA: TGTGCCAGCAGGGAAGAGGGTGAA. This encodes CASREEGE. The full CDR3 sequence reads CASREEGEAFF.

There are many counts of this clone. The read ends 3 residues early relative to the CDR3; the germline J gene fills the gap. The chain employs TRBV5-1 and TRBJ2-3, with D tentatively TRBD1 (6 bases). Trimming cost V 7 bases and J 2 bases, with 11 bases left between them. The germline V gene encodes CDR1 SGHRS and CDR2 YFSETQ. The CDR3 contains 13 residues. CDR3 loop: CASATGPTDTQYF. The CDR3 DNA, read in part, is TGCGCCAGCGCGACAGGACCCACAGATACG.

This clone was detected only a few times. From the germline J gene comes the end of the CDR3, since the read stops 3 residues before it. At the DNA level, this CDR3 is encoded by other sequences in the same sample as well. This chain joins TRBV30 and TRBJ1-6, with a tentative D call TRBD1 (5 bases). V lost 3 bases and J 10 bases, leaving 16 bases between the germline ends. The CDR3 contains 14 residues. Germline V lookup: CDR1 GTSNPN, CDR2 SVGIG (reference sequence). The CDR3 reads CAWSRGGGASPLHF. The CDR3 DNA, read in part, is TGTGCCTGGAGCCGGGGGGGAGGAGCCTCACCC.

Note on this clone: The read finishes 3 residues shy of the CDR3 end, and the germline J gene is used to complete it. The chain combines TRBV30 with TRBJ1-2; 7 nucleotides align to TRBD1. The trim removed 8 bases at V and 6 bases at J, leaving 9 bases unmatched. The length of the CDR3 is 12 residues. Per germline, CDR1 GTSNPN and CDR2 SVGIG (reference sequence). Incomplete CDR3 DNA: TGTGCCCGGGACAGTTCGATCGATGGC. Translating it yields CARDSSIDG. The CDR3 in its entirety is CARDSSIDGYTF.